This TCR beta chain appears in the sequencing data of a study of shared clonotypes between healthy human individuals. Study conclusions and caveats: Across a handful of donors, naive CD4 shared about 5%, naive CD8 about 3.2%, memory CD4 more than 2%, memory CD8 0.4% to 0.5%.

CDR1 GTSNPN and CDR2 SVGIG come from the germline V gene (reference sequence). V lost 1 base to trimming and J lost 7 bases, with 16 bases between them. The CDR3 sequence is 15 residues long. Concerning this clone itself: Its antigen remains unknown.

Sorted-subset replicate PCRs used 200 ng DNA, tens of thousands of T cell genomes. The table came from immunoSEQ multiplex PCR; TCRdb's copy has only in-frame clones and leaves some out. Of 600,000 to 700,000 clones listed, about 80% are singletons. The chain links TRBV30 to TRBJ1-4, with no clear D. This receptor was identified in a woman in her twenties or thirties in good health. What was sequenced was memory CD4+ T cells sorted from blood. The subset is: CD45RA-negative fraction. DNA of the CDR3: TGTGCCTGGAGTGCCCCCCGAGGAGTTACTGAAAAACTGTTTTTT. Translated, it gives CAWSAPRGVTEKLFF.